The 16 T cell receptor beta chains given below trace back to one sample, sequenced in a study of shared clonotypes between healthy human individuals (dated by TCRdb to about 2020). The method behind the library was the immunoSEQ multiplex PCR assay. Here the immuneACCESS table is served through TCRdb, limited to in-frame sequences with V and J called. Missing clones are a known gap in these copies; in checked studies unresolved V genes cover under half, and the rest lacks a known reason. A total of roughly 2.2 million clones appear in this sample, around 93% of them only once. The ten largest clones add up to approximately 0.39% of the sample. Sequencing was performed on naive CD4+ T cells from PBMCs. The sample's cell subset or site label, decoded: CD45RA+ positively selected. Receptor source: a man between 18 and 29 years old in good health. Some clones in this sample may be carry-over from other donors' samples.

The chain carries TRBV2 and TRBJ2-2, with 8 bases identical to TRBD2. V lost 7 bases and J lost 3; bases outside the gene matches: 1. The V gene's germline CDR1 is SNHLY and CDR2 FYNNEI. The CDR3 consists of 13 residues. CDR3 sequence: CASTSGYTGELFF. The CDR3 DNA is TGTGCCAGCACTAGCGGGTACACCGGGGAGCTGTTTTTT.

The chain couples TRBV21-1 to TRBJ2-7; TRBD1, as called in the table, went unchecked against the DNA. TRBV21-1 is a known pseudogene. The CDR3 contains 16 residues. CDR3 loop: CASSSCSGTGIAEQYF. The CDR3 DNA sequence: TGTGCCAGCAGCTCCTGCTCCGGGACAGGGATAGCCGAGCAGTACTTC.

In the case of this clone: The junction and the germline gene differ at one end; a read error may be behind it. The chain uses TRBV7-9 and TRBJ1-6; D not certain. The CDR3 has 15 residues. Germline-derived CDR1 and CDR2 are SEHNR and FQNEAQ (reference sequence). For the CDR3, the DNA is TGTGCCAGCAGCATAGCCGGCCAGGCTAATTCACCCCTCCACTTT. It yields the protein CASSIAGQANSPLHF.

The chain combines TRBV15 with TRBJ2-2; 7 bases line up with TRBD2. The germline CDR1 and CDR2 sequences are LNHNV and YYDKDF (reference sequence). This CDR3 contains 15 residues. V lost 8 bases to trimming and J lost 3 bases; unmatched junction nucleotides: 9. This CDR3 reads CATPGAGEDTGELFF. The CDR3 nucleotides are TGTGCCACCCCCGGCGCGGGAGAGGACACCGGGGAGCTGTTTTTT.

The DNA of the CDR3 is TGTGCCAGCAGTGAATACAGGGGAGGCACCGGGGAGCTGTTTTTT. The encoded protein is CASSEYRGGTGELFF. V gene TRBV6-1 combines with J gene TRBJ2-2, with D perhaps matching TRBD1 (7 bases). Trimming took off 2 bases at V and 4 bases at J, with 11 bases between the two ends. CDR1 MNHNS and CDR2 SASEGT come from the germline V gene. There are 15 residues in the CDR3.

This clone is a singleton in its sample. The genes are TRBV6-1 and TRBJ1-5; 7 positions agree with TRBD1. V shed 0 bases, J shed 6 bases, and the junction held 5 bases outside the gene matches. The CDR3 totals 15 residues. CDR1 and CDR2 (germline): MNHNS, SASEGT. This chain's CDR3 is CASSEAVGGGQPQHF. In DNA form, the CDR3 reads TGTGCCAGCAGTGAAGCAGTAGGGGGCGGTCAGCCCCAGCATTTT.

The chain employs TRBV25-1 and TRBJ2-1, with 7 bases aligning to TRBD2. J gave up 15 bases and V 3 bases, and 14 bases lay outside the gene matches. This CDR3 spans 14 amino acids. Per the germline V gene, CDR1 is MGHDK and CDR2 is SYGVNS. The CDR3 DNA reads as TGTGCCAGCAGTGACCCTCTTACTAGCGAGCGTCGGTTCTTC. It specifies CASSDPLTSERRFF.

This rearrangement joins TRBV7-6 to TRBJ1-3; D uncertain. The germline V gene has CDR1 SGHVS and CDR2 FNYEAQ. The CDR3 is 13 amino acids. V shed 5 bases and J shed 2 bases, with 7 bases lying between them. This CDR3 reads CASSATAGNTIYF. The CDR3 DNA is TGTGCCAGCAGCGCAACGGCTGGAAACACCATATATTTT.

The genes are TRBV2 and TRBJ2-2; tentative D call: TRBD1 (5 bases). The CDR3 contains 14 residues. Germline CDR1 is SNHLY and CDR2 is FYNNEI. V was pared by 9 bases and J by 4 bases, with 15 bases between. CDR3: CASMVQGGTGELFF. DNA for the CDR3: TGTGCCAGTATGGTCCAGGGCGGCACCGGGGAGCTGTTTTTT.

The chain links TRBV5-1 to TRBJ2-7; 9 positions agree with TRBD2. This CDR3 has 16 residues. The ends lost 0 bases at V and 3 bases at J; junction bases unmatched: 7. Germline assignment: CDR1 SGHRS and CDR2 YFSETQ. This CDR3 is CASSLAGGRAVYEQYF. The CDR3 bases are TGCGCCAGCAGCTTGGCCGGCGGGAGGGCCGTCTACGAGCAGTACTTC.

The CDR3: CASSLTGTGGEQFF. The CDR3 region has the DNA TGCGCCAGCAGCTTAACCGGGACAGGGGGAGAGCAGTTCTTC. The chain carries TRBV5-1 and TRBJ2-1; 11 positions match TRBD1. CDR3 length: 14 residues. Germline V gene lookup returns CDR1 SGHRS and CDR2 YFSETQ. J gave up 10 bases and V 2 bases, and 5 bases lay outside the gene matches.

The CDR3 nucleotides are TGTGCCAGCAGCCTGGACAGGTTCTTAAACTATGGCTACACCTTC. Translated, it gives CASSLDRFLNYGYTF. This chain uses TRBV11-2 with TRBJ1-2; 7 nucleotides match TRBD1. Germline assignment: CDR1 SGHAT and CDR2 FQNNGV. There are 15 residues in the CDR3. The trim removed 5 bases at V and 2 bases at J, leaving 8 bases unmatched.

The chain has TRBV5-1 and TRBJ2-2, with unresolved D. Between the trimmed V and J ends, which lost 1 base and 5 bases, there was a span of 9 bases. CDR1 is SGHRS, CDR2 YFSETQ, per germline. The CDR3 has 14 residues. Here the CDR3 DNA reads TGCGCCAGCAGCTTGCGGAGTGGAACCGGGGAGCTGTTTTTT. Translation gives CASSLRSGTGELFF.

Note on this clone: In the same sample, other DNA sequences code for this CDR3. CDR3 DNA sequence: TGCGCCAGCAGCTTGGATTCGGACAATGAGCAGTTCTTC. This translates into CASSLDSDNEQFF. The rearrangement joins TRBV5-1 to TRBJ2-1; D unclear. With 0 bases removed from V and 5 bases from J, the gap between germline ends came to 6 bases. Looked up from germline, CDR1 is SGHRS and CDR2 is YFSETQ. The CDR3 spans 13 residues.

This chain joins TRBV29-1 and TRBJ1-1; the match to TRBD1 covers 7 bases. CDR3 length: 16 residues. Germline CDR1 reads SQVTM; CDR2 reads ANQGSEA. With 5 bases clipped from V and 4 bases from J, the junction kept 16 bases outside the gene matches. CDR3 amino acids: CSVSQRVQGRSTEAFF. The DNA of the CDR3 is TGCAGCGTTTCACAACGGGTACAGGGGAGGAGCACTGAAGCTTTCTTT.

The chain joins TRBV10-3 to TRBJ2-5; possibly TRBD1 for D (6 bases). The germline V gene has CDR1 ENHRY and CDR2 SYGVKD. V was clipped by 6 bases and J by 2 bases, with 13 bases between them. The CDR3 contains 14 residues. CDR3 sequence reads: CAISPSQGQETQYF. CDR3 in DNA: TGTGCCATCAGCCCTTCCCAGGGGCAAGAGACCCAGTACTTC.